Sequencing of this T cell receptor (beta chain) was carried out in a study of human T cells and chemical hapten exposure. Across the whole study: Each week of the roughly 24-week study, patients had diphenylcyclopropenone applied to the scalp.

The CDR3 length is 17 residues. Germline V CDR1 and CDR2: LGHNA, YSLEER. V shed 3 bases and J shed 1 base, with 15 bases lying between them. Individual cDNA molecules in this library carried unique molecular identifiers. Each CDR3 protein gets one entry after TCRdb re-called the RACE reads with MiXCR. The sample lists more than 250,000 distinct CDR3 sequences, almost 8% seen once, with approximately 1.2% in the top ten. Time point specified: pre-sensitization, week 0. Treatment in this sample: therapeutic diphenylcyclopropenone sensitization with weekly scalp DPC. At every patch-test visit, blood was drawn before the patch test was applied. The template was total RNA from unfractionated whole blood. This clonotype showed up just a few times.

The chain uses TRBV4-3 and TRBJ2-2; TRBD2 might be the D (5 bases). Material: whole blood, obtained in connection with sensitization to the hapten diphenylcyclopropenone (DPC). This receptor was obtained from a man younger than 30 with alopecia areata. Some clones in this sample may be carry-over from other donors' samples. The CDR3 here is CASSHPNAGRNTGELFF. For the CDR3, the DNA is TGCGCCAGCAGCCATCCTAACGCGGGCAGGAACACCGGGGAGCTGTTTTTT.